The following is a TCR beta chain sequence with its context. This clone has just a few counts. The antigen this receptor binds is unknown. Qualities for individual bases were not recorded, and no much larger clone is one base off. No treatment had been received by any patient before thyroid surgery. The study retrospectively analysed patient clinical samples collected from about 2012 to 2019 using T-cell receptor beta sequencing. The library relied on PCR. TCRdb lists the instrument as Illumina HiSeq 4000. High-throughput sequencing was used to profile the CDR3 region of the TCR beta-chain in every patient. For the original study's pipeline: Drawing on CDR3 differences between clinicopathological groups, the researchers built a classifier meant to tell apart patients with distant-metastatic papillary thyroid cancer. Repertoire diversity was assessed with the Shannon index, and tumor-blood repertoire similarity with the Morisita-Horn index. TCRdb reanalyzed the raw reads on its own, using fastp at Q25 for trimming and MiXCR for clone calling, and kept in-frame beta chains. TCRdb's processing, not the authors' own work, is the source of the V and J calls. This sample comprises roughly 30,000 clones, roughly 30% of them detected only once. Clones ranked in the top ten supply around 28% of the sample.

The data belong to a study of metastatic and nonmetastatic thyroid tumors (TCRdb year 2020). With respect to the entire study: Repertoires from peripheral blood and from tumor or nodule tissue samples of malignant and benign thyroid patients were compared.

The research as a whole found: TCR beta diversity was reported as significantly higher in malignant tumors than in benign nodules, in both blood and tumor samples.

The CDR3 has 14 amino acids, counting the end cysteine and phenylalanine. Left in the record is the CDR3 DNA by itself, 42 bases read in frame from the first base. Here V drops 5 bases and J drops 3 bases, and the junction holds 6 bases not matched to any gene. Sequences were obtained from blood. The TCR was taken from a female donor with papillary thyroid cancer or a benign thyroid nodule (not recorded which). Some clones in this sample may be carry-over from other donors' samples. The receptor chain draws on TRBV12-3 or TRBV12-4 and TRBJ1-1, and TRBD1 aligns with 7 junction nucleotides. The sequenced DNA is TGTGCCAGCAGTAGCACCAGGGGGGACACTGAAGCTTTCTTT. This is translated as CASSSTRGDTEAFF.